The following is a T cell receptor beta chain sequence with its context. This sample was included in a study of T cell responses to AZD1222 COVID-19 vaccine. The assay was immunoSEQ multiplex PCR, and TCRdb's table has in-frame clones only and misses some. The repertoire consists of approximately 120,000 clones, with about nine tenths occurring once and the leading ten covering 3.5% to 4.5%. The CDR3 totals 13 residues. Germline loops: CDR1 SGHTA, CDR2 FQGNSA. The ends were cut back, 3 bases at V and 7 bases at J, with 7 bases in the middle. This clonotype originated in an adult in good health. The input for sequencing was peripheral blood, taken on day 0 of AZD1222 vaccination. The J gene is TRBJ1-6, the V gene TRBV7-2; no firm D call. CDR3 in DNA: TGTGCCAGCAGCTTCACCGAGAATTCACCCCTCCACTTT. The encoded protein is CASSFTENSPLHF.